These 26 T cell receptor beta chains share one sample of origin, sequenced in a study of T cell repertoires in cytomegalovirus infection. TCRdb analysed the reads with MiXCR anew, one entry per CDR3 protein. The data contain around 360,000 distinct CDR3 sequences, roughly 34% of them singletons. The antigens of these receptors remain unknown. The material was cultured PBMCs, obtained from culture after CMV antigen stimulation. All receptors derive from a human donor in good health (CMV status not recorded). Some clones in this sample may be carry-over from other donors' samples.

This clonotype was detected only once. The chain recombines TRBV28 with TRBJ1-1, with 8 bases fitting TRBD1. The CDR3 totals 14 residues. The germline V gene encodes CDR1 MDHEN and CDR2 SYDVKM. Trimming cost V 4 bases and J 9 bases; bases outside gene matches: 10. CDR3 in amino acids: CASSSTGGSAKAFF. The CDR3 DNA reads as TGTGCCAGCAGTTCCACAGGGGGAAGCGCAAAAGCTTTCTTT.

This clonotype was detected only a few times. This sequence joins TRBV7-2 and TRBJ2-5, with 9 nucleotides matching TRBD2. V dropped 6 bases and J dropped 7; count of bases not matched to a gene: 6. The length of the CDR3 is 13 residues. CDR1 SGHTA and CDR2 FQGNSA come from the germline V gene. CDR3 sequence reads: CASRATREGTQYF. The CDR3 coding sequence is TGTGCCAGCAGAGCAACGCGGGAGGGGACCCAGTACTTC.

The chain employs TRBV3-1 and TRBJ2-3; tentative D call: TRBD2 (5 bases). The germline V gene has CDR1 LGHDT and CDR2 YNNKEL (reference sequence). V was pared by 6 bases and J by 5 bases, with 15 bases between. The CDR3 sequence is 14 residues long. The CDR3 DNA is TGTGCCAGCAGGAGTTGGAGTGAGGGAGATACGCAGTATTTT. Protein product: CASRSWSEGDTQYF.

The V gene is TRBV28, the J gene TRBJ1-5; tentative D call: TRBD1 (5 bases). Trimming removed 5 bases from V and 6 bases from J, with 14 bases in between. This CDR3 has 14 residues. Germline loops: CDR1 MDHEN, CDR2 SYDVKM. This chain's CDR3 is CASSPTAGFQPQHF. CDR3 in DNA: TGTGCCAGCAGTCCTACCGCAGGGTTTCAGCCCCAGCATTTT.

This CDR3 is CASSRDQHYEQYF. CDR3 coding DNA: TGTGCCAGCAGCCGGGACCAGCACTACGAGCAGTACTTC. V gene TRBV6-5 combines with J gene TRBJ2-7; tentatively, D is TRBD1 or TRBD2 (5 bases each). The germline V gene encodes CDR1 MNHEY and CDR2 SVGAGI. There are 13 residues in the CDR3. V dropped 6 bases and J dropped 3 bases, with 12 bases sitting between them.

V is TRBV24-1 and J is TRBJ2-1; D is uncertain. Germline-derived CDR1 and CDR2 are KGHDR and SFDVKD. Trimming stripped 5 bases from V and 10 bases from J, with 17 bases between. This CDR3 spans 14 amino acids. The CDR3 loop reads CATSVSHGEREQFF. For the CDR3, the DNA is TGTGCCACCAGTGTTTCTCATGGAGAGAGGGAGCAGTTCTTC.

This clonotype came up a few times. The chain carries TRBV4-3 and TRBJ2-1; D is perhaps TRBD1 or TRBD2 (5 bases each). The ends were cut back, 3 bases at V and 10 bases at J, with 13 bases in the middle. The CDR3 is made up of 13 amino acids. Germline-derived CDR1 and CDR2 are LGHNA and YSLEER. The CDR3 region has the DNA TGCGCCAGCAGCCAGGGACCCCGAGGAGAGCAGTTCTTC. This gives the protein CASSQGPRGEQFF.

This sequence joins TRBV28 and TRBJ1-5, with D possibly being TRBD1 (5 bases). CDR3 length: 15 residues. V gave up 2 bases and J gave up 5 bases, with 13 bases separating them. Germline V gives CDR1 MDHEN, CDR2 SYDVKM. The CDR3 sequence is CASSLTGSSDQPQHF. The CDR3 coding sequence is TGTGCCAGCAGTTTAACAGGTTCTTCGGATCAGCCCCAGCATTTT. The full variable domain, completed using reference TRBV28 and TRBJ1-5, is DVKVTQSSRYLVKRTGEKVFLECVQDMDHENMFWYRQDPGLGLRLIYFSYDVKMKEKGDIPEGYSVSREKKERFSLILESASTNQTSMYLCASSLTGSSDQPQHFGDGTRLSIL.

This sequence joins TRBV4-2 and TRBJ1-3; possibly TRBD1 for D (6 bases). V dropped 2 bases and J dropped 0 bases, with 23 bases sitting between them. Germline lookup yields CDR1 LGHNA and CDR2 YNFKEQ. The CDR3 has 20 residues. The CDR3 nucleotides read TGTGCCAGCAGCCAAAAAGCTAGGACAGCCCTACCTCGCTCTGGAAACACCATATATTTT. Its protein is CASSQKARTALPRSGNTIYF.

The chain couples TRBV4-3 to TRBJ2-3, with TRBD2 matching over 10 bases. V gave up 3 bases and J gave up 7 bases; unmatched junction bases: 4. In germline, CDR1 is LGHNA, CDR2 YSLEER. The CDR3 is 14 amino acids. The CDR3 nucleotides are TGCGCCAGCAGCCAGGCTAGCGGGAGTTATACGCAGTATTTT. This codes for CASSQASGSYTQYF.

This clonotype was detected a few times. In DNA form, the CDR3 reads TGCGCCAGCAGCCAAGAGCCCATAGGCCTTTACAATGAGCAGTTCTTC. Protein product: CASSQEPIGLYNEQFF. The V call is TRBV4-3, the J call TRBJ2-1; D is ambiguous. V lost 0 bases and J lost 4, with 13 bases in between. This CDR3 region has 16 residues. CDR1 LGHNA and CDR2 YSLEER come from the germline V gene.

On this clonotype: It may be a read error: a sequence one base away is much more abundant. The chain links TRBV20-1 to TRBJ1-2; TRBD1 aligns across 7 bases. V was clipped by 0 bases and J by 6 bases; unmatched bases: 10. There are 15 residues in the CDR3. Germline loops: CDR1 DFQATT, CDR2 SNEGSKA (reference sequence). CDR3 nucleotide sequence: TGCAGTGCTAGAGATCCGAGACAGGGCTTCCATGGCTACACCTTC. It encodes CSARDPRQGFHGYTF.

The chain is built from TRBV7-8 and TRBJ1-2; D might be TRBD1 (6 bases). Trimming took 2 bases from V and 3 from J, leaving 19 bases between them. The length of the CDR3 is 17 residues. Germline V lookup: CDR1 SGHVS, CDR2 FQNEAQ. Written as DNA, the CDR3 is TGTGCCAGCAGCTTACGCGGGGGGGCAGGGAACCACTATGGCTACACCTTC. It codes for CASSLRGGAGNHYGYTF.

Remarks on this clonotype: The junction shows a germline mismatch at one end, possibly a read error. Here the CDR3 DNA reads TGTGCCAGCAGCTTAGATGGACAGGGCAACTTC. Translating it yields CASSLDGQGNF. The chain couples TRBV7-4 to TRBJ2-7, with 8 bases that match TRBD1. Germline assignment: CDR1 SGHVT and CDR2 SQSDAQ. The CDR3 runs to 11 residues.

The rearrangement uses TRBV4-1 and TRBJ2-6; D is ambiguous. V lost 3 bases to trimming and J lost 13 bases, with 13 bases between them. Germline V gene sequence: CDR1 MGHRA, CDR2 YSYEKL. This CDR3 is 13 amino acids long. The CDR3 bases are TGCGCCAGCAGCCAGGGTGGGATGGGAGTCCTGACTTTC. Encoded protein: CASSQGGMGVLTF.

This clonotype was counted between two and nine times. The CDR3 reads CASSTGGGYGYTF. The CDR3 nucleotides read TGTGCCAGCAGCACAGGGGGTGGCTATGGCTACACCTTC. This chain uses TRBV7-2 with TRBJ1-2; 8 bases align to TRBD1. Germline values: CDR1 SGHTA, CDR2 FQGNSA. Trimming removed 5 bases from V and 4 bases from J; junction bases left unmatched: 3. The CDR3 runs 13 residues.

The J gene is TRBJ2-2, the V gene TRBV12-3 or TRBV12-4; D might be TRBD1 or TRBD2, each matching 6 bases. The CDR3 totals 14 residues. V shed 7 bases and J shed 8 bases, with 17 bases lying between them. The CDR3 DNA follows: TGTGCCAGCACCGAAACTGCGGGACAAGGGGAGCTGTTTTTT. It specifies CASTETAGQGELFF.

This clonotype was observed many times. The chain uses TRBV7-6 and TRBJ2-2; D call uncertain. The CDR3 length is 13 residues. Germline loops: CDR1 SGHVS, CDR2 FNYEAQ. The V end lost 1 base, the J end lost 1 base, and 1 base lay between the germline ends. CDR3 nucleotides: TGTGCCAGCAGCTTAGAGAACACCGGGGAGCTGTTTTTT. Amino acid sequence: CASSLENTGELFF.

V usage is TRBV18 and J usage is TRBJ2-3; TRBD2 is a possible D gene (5 bases). The CDR3 sequence is 17 residues long. V was cut by 3 bases and J by 6 bases, with 22 bases left in between. Per the germline V gene, CDR1 is KGHSH and CDR2 is LQKENI. DNA of the CDR3: TGTGCCAGCTCACCCTGGACTTTGGATGCAGCGTACGATACGCAGTATTTT. This codes for CASSPWTLDAAYDTQYF.

The chain couples TRBV7-2 to TRBJ1-1, with D possibly TRBD1 on 6 matching bases. Deletions cut 4 bases from V and 5 bases from J, with 17 bases between. The CDR3 sequence is 15 residues long. Germline loops: CDR1 SGHTA, CDR2 FQGNSA. As DNA, the CDR3 is TGTGCCAGCAGCTCAATCCTCAGGGGCGGGACTGAAGCTTTCTTT. Its translation: CASSSILRGGTEAFF.

J is TRBJ1-1 and V is TRBV7-8; weak D call: TRBD1 (5 bases). Per germline, CDR1 SGHVS and CDR2 FQNEAQ. CDR3 length: 15 residues. With 4 bases removed from V and 4 bases from J, the gap between germline ends came to 16 bases. Here the CDR3 reads CASSSRTGGGTEAFF. In DNA form, the CDR3 reads TGTGCCAGCAGCTCCCGGACCGGGGGAGGCACTGAAGCTTTCTTT.

With respect to this clonotype: It may be a read error: a sequence one base away is much more abundant. The V and J genes are TRBV7-2 and TRBJ2-5, with D tentatively TRBD2 (5 bases). The CDR3 covers 14 residues. Germline V gene sequence: CDR1 SGHTA, CDR2 FQGNSA. Trimming stripped 1 base from V and 6 bases from J, with 12 bases between. The CDR3 here is CASSLVGVPQTQYF. The CDR3 DNA reads as TGTGCCAGCAGCTTAGTCGGGGTCCCGCAGACCCAGTACTTC.

The chain links TRBV27 to TRBJ1-2, with D hard to call. V lost 6 bases, J lost 2 bases, and 10 bases lay in between. Germline CDR1 reads MNHEY; CDR2 reads SMNVEV (reference sequence). CDR3 length: 13 amino acids. The CDR3 here is CASSQAGNYGYTF. The DNA of the CDR3 is TGTGCCAGCAGCCAGGCGGGCAACTATGGCTACACCTTC.

As regards this clonotype: A read error may produce the germline difference seen at one junction end. The chain uses TRBV19 and TRBJ1-4; 8 nucleotides align to TRBD1. This CDR3 contains 16 residues. Germline-derived CDR1 and CDR2 are LNHDA and SQIVND (reference sequence). DNA of the CDR3: TGTGCCAGTAGTATAACGGACAGGGCGACTAGTGAAAAACTGTTTTTT. It translates to CASSITDRATSEKLFF.

The chain combines TRBV7-2 with TRBJ2-3, with TRBD2 matching over 9 bases. Germline V CDR1 and CDR2: SGHTA, FQGNSA. The CDR3 consists of 16 residues. V was clipped by 2 bases and J by 7 bases; unmatched bases: 10. This CDR3 is CASSLLAGGLLNTQYF. In DNA form, the CDR3 reads TGTGCCAGCAGCTTACTGGCGGGAGGGCTGTTAAATACGCAGTATTTT.

This clonotype was seen more than once but under ten times. The CDR3 DNA follows: TGTGCCAGCAGCCCGCGCCCACAGGGCACTGAAGCTTTCTTT. It codes for CASSPRPQGTEAFF. This chain connects TRBV7-9 to TRBJ1-1, with D possibly matching TRBD1 (6 bases). The CDR3 contains 14 residues. Trimming removed 5 bases from V and 4 bases from J, with 14 bases in between. Germline CDR1 SEHNR, CDR2 FQNEAQ (reference sequence).